This T cell receptor beta chain was obtained from a study of cytomegalovirus exposure and HLA in healthy donors. Overall study context: Sequencing of some 190 million T cells in an earlier analysis found 95 million to 120 million unique TCR beta sequences. In an early release, HLA-typed donors contributed roughly 85 million unique TCR sequences. Study-wide findings and caveats: It was assumed in the presence/absence analyses that sequencing depth was roughly uniform across donors. Information on immune exposure was restricted to one variable (CMV serostatus).

Primers: 60 Vbeta forward and 13 Jbeta reverse. Produced via immunoSEQ multiplex PCR; TCRdb's table is partial and in-frame only. This table holds approximately 140,000 clones. CDR1 is LNHNV and CDR2 is YYDKDF in the germline V gene (reference sequence). The CDR3 spans 15 residues. Trimming took 3 bases from V and 1 from J, leaving 9 bases between them. As for this clone: Its specificity is not known.

This receptor was taken from a woman aged 45-59 years in good health and CMV-seronegative. The V gene is TRBV15, the J gene TRBJ2-2; perhaps TRBD1 as D (5 bases). Sequencing input: PBMCs. This CDR3 reads CATSSTDRNTGELFF. The CDR3 DNA reads as TGTGCCACCAGCAGTACCGACAGGAACACCGGGGAGCTGTTTTTT.